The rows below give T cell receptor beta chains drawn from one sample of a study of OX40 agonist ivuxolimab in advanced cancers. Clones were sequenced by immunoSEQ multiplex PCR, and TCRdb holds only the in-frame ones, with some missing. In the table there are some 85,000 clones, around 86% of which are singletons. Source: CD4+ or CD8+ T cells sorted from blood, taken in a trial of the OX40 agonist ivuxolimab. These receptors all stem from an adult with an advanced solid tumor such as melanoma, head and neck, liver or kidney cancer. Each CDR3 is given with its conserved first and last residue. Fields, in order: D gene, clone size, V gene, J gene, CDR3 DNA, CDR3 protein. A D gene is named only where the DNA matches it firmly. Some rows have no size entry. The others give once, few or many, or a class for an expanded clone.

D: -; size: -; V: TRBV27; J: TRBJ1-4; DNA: TGTGCCAGCAACCCATCCGGTCACCGGGGTGAAAAACTGTTTTTT; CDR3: CASNPSGHRGEKLFF
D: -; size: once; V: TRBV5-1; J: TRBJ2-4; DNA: TGCGCCAGCAGCCTCAGGGGGGGAAGTCAGGACATTCAGTACTTC; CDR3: CASSLRGGSQDIQYF
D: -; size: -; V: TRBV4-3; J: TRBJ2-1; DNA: TGCGCCAGCAGCCAAGATGTTGGGGTCGGCAACAATGAGCAGTTCTTC; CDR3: CASSQDVGVGNNEQFF
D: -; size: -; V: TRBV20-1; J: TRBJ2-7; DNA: TGCAGTGCTTCTAATACTTACGAGCAGTACTTC; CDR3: CSASNTYEQYF
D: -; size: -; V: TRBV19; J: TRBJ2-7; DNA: TGTGCCAGTAGTATTTTGGACAATTCCTACGAGCAGTACTTC; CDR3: CASSILDNSYEQYF
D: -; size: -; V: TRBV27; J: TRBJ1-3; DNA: TGTGCCAGCAGTCGCCTTGGGAGCTCTGGAAACACCATATATTTT; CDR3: CASSRLGSSGNTIYF
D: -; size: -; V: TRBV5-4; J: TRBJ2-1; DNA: TGTGCCAGCAGCTTATCGCTAGCCTTGATCCCCTACAATGAGCAGTTCTTC; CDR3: CASSLSLALIPYNEQFF
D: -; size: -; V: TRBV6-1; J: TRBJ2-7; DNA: TGTGCCAGCAGTGAGATGATGGGGGGAATCTCCTACGAGCAGTACTTC; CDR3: CASSEMMGGISYEQYF
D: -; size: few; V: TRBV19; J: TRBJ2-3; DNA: TGTGCCAGTAGTTCAGGGCTCACTAGCACAGATACGCAGTATTTT; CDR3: CASSSGLTSTDTQYF
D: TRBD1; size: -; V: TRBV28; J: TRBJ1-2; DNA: TGTGCCAGCAGTGCGACAGGGGGCAGTCCTAACTATGGCTACACCTTC; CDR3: CASSATGGSPNYGYTF
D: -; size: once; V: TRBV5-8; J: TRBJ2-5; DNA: TGTGCCAGCAGCTTGGCCCCCCAGGGAGAGACCCAGTACTTC; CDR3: CASSLAPQGETQYF
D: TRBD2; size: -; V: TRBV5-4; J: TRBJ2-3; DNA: TGTGCCAGCAGGCTAGCGGAGTCAGATACGCAGTATTTT; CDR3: CASRLAESDTQYF
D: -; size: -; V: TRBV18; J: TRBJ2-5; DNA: TGTGCCAGCTCACCGCCAGGGGAGTGGGAGACCCAGTACTTC; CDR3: CASSPPGEWETQYF
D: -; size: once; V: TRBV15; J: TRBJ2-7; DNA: TGTGCCACCAGCAGTTATCTAGGGCAGGAGTCCTACGAGCAGTACTTC; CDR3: CATSSYLGQESYEQYF
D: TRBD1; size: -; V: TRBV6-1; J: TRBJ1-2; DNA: TGTGCCAGCAGTGACCCAGGGGGAGCTAACTATGGCTACACCTTC; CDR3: CASSDPGGANYGYTF
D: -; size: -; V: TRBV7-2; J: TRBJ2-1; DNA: TGTGCCAGCAGCTTAGACCCCTACAATGAGCAGTTCTTC; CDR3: CASSLDPYNEQFF
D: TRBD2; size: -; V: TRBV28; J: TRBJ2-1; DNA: TGTGCCAGCAGTTTAATGACTAGCGGGCGAAGCAATAAGCAGTTCTTC; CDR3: CASSLMTSGRSNKQFF
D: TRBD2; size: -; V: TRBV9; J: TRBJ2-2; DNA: TGTGCCAGCAGCGTTACGCCTAGCGGGAGGGGGAACACCGGGGAGCTGTTTTTT; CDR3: CASSVTPSGRGNTGELFF